The entry that follows covers one T cell receptor (beta chain) sequence. Methods used by the authors: Using reference gene primer amplification, nucleated cell counts were estimated. Here immunoSEQ multiplex PCR was the method, and the copy in TCRdb shows in-frame clones only, minus some. V and J calls and clone size follow that table, whereas D and trimming were derived from the DNA. The sample gives about 88,000 clones, approximately 86% of which show up once; around 14% is in the top ten. This CDR3 contains 13 residues. The V gene lost 7 bases and the J gene lost 0 bases, with 12 bases spanning the gap. In germline, CDR1 is SQVTM, CDR2 ANQGSEA. This sample was included in a study of blood T cell repertoires in COVID-19. At the level of the study: Researchers got acute and convalescent COVID-19 samples from the United States, Italy and Spain. PBMCs, B-cell-depleted T cells, or T cells provided the cDNA or gDNA that made up the material.

What was sequenced was peripheral blood. The receptor was derived from a male donor with acute or convalescent COVID-19. V gene TRBV29-1 combines with J gene TRBJ1-1, with a tentative D call TRBD1 (6 bases). As DNA, the CDR3 is TGCAGCGCCATTACAGGGTTGAACACTGAAGCTTTCTTT. This sequence encodes CSAITGLNTEAFF.